The next 21 T cell receptor beta chains were all read from a single sample in a study of blood T cell repertoires in COVID-19 (TCRdb year 2020). Libraries were constructed by the immunoSEQ multiplex PCR assay. The table comes from immuneACCESS by way of TCRdb, which keeps in-frame sequences with V and J called. Part of the clones is missing from these tables; in studies checked, under half for an unresolved V gene and the rest for unknown reasons. Present in this sample are 35,000 to 50,000 clones, around 91% of which were seen just once. Together, the top ten hold roughly 8.3% of the sample. The specimen sequenced was peripheral blood. All receptors derive from a man in his fifties with active COVID-19.

This rearrangement joins TRBV28 to TRBJ1-2, with no clear D. Trimming removed 5 bases from V and 5 bases from J, with 18 bases in between. The CDR3 sequence is 15 residues long. Germline lookup yields CDR1 MDHEN and CDR2 SYDVKM. The CDR3 DNA sequence: TGTGCCAGCAGTCCCGGGAACAGAGGAAAGTATGGCTACACCTTC. It translates to CASSPGNRGKYGYTF.

This clone was observed a single time. The chain combines TRBV24-1 with TRBJ2-2, with D tentatively TRBD1 (6 bases). CDR1 is KGHDR, CDR2 SFDVKD, per germline. The CDR3 contains 15 residues. The V gene lost 3 bases and the J gene lost 1 base, with 8 bases spanning the gap. CDR3 nucleotide sequence: TGTGCCACCAGTGATCCAGGGGTGAACACCGGGGAGCTGTTTTTT. Translated: CATSDPGVNTGELFF.

V usage is TRBV7-9 and J usage is TRBJ2-7; TRBD2 aligns across 12 bases. This CDR3 has 15 residues. J gave up 4 bases and V 4 bases, and 5 bases lay outside the gene matches. CDR1 is SEHNR and CDR2 is FQNEAQ in the germline V gene (reference sequence). CDR3 DNA sequence: TGTGCCAGCAGCTGGACTAGCGGGAAACATTACGAGCAGTACTTC. Residues: CASSWTSGKHYEQYF.

The gene calls are TRBV23-1 and TRBJ1-5; 8 positions agree with TRBD1. TRBV23-1 is identified as an open reading frame with a role that is uncertain. The CDR3 loop spans 16 amino acids. After removal of 11 bases from V and 2 bases from J, the junction contained 14 bases not matched to a gene. This chain's CDR3 is CAGFGQGKKGNQPQHF. The CDR3 nucleotides are TGCGCCGGTTTTGGACAGGGCAAAAAGGGCAATCAGCCCCAGCATTTT.

This rearrangement joins TRBV7-9 to TRBJ2-1; tentatively, D is TRBD2 (5 bases). There are 15 residues in the CDR3. Germline assignment: CDR1 SEHNR and CDR2 FQNEAQ (reference sequence). V lost 7 bases, J lost 9 bases, and 22 bases lay in between. The CDR3 reads CASTPPGIGIGEQFF. CDR3 sequence (DNA): TGTGCCAGCACCCCCCCGGGGATTGGAATTGGTGAGCAGTTCTTC.

J is TRBJ2-6 and V is TRBV28; D is possibly TRBD1 (6 bases). The CDR3 loop spans 17 amino acids. Germline V gene sequence: CDR1 MDHEN, CDR2 SYDVKM. Trimming shortened V by 3 bases and J by 2 bases, and 14 bases separated the two germline ends. The CDR3 region is CASSLSTGLAGANVLTF. DNA for the CDR3: TGTGCCAGCAGTTTGTCAACAGGGTTAGCTGGGGCCAACGTCCTGACTTTC.

V and J are TRBV6-6 and TRBJ2-1; maybe TRBD2 (6 bases). The CDR3 runs 15 residues. Germline lookup yields CDR1 MNHNY and CDR2 SVGAGI (reference sequence). V was clipped by 6 bases and J by 7 bases, with 19 bases between them. CDR3 sequence: CASRPTSIYRNEQFF. CDR3 nucleotide sequence: TGTGCCAGCAGGCCTACTAGCATTTACAGGAATGAGCAGTTCTTC.

V is TRBV7-2 and J is TRBJ1-6; D is unresolved. V was clipped by 3 bases and J by 7 bases, with 10 bases between them. There are 14 residues in the CDR3. The germline V gene has CDR1 SGHTA and CDR2 FQGNSA. The CDR3 coding sequence is TGTGCCAGCAGCTTCCGGGAAGAGAATTCACCCCTCCACTTT. Translated: CASSFREENSPLHF.

The chain has TRBV9 and TRBJ2-3; D is undetermined. The length of the CDR3 is 16 residues. Trimming removed 0 bases from V and 0 bases from J, with 11 bases in between. From germline, CDR1 is SGDLS and CDR2 YYNGEE. The CDR3 DNA reads as TGTGCCAGCAGCGTAGCTATGGGCGCCAGCACAGATACGCAGTATTTT. It translates to CASSVAMGASTDTQYF.

V usage is TRBV6-6 and J usage is TRBJ2-1; maybe TRBD2 (5 bases). Trimming took off 6 bases at V and 4 bases at J, with 10 bases between the two ends. This CDR3 spans 13 amino acids. The germline V gene has CDR1 MNHNY and CDR2 SVGAGI (reference sequence). For the CDR3, the DNA is TGTGCCAGCAGACCTTCGGGGTACAATGAGCAGTTCTTC. Protein sequence: CASRPSGYNEQFF.

V and J are TRBV19 and TRBJ1-1, with a weak D call TRBD1 (5 bases). Trimming shortened V by 5 bases and J by 4 bases, and 11 bases separated the two germline ends. Per the germline V gene, CDR1 is LNHDA and CDR2 is SQIVND (reference sequence). The CDR3 consists of 13 residues. CDR3 residues: CASSPQGSTEAFF. The CDR3 coding sequence is TGTGCCAGTAGTCCCCAGGGATCCACTGAAGCTTTCTTT.

V gene TRBV4-1 combines with J gene TRBJ2-1; 11 nucleotides match TRBD2. Germline lookup yields CDR1 MGHRA and CDR2 YSYEKL. The CDR3 has 16 residues. V shed 4 bases and J 15 bases; nucleotides not matched to a gene: 17. CDR3 in DNA: TGCGCCAGCAGCCTCCAACCGGGACTAGCGGCCGTTAGGCGGTTCTTC. Protein: CASSLQPGLAAVRRFF.

This clone has just one count. V usage is TRBV2 and J usage is TRBJ1-5; D remains unclear. Germline CDR1 is SNHLY and CDR2 is FYNNEI. This CDR3 is built from 15 residues. V was trimmed by 6 bases and J by 1 base, leaving 13 bases between them. The CDR3 sequence: CASRPDTWSNQPQHF. As DNA, the CDR3 is TGTGCCAGCAGACCTGACACGTGGAGCAATCAGCCCCAGCATTTT. Drawing the rest from reference TRBV2 and TRBJ1-5, the complete variable domain is EPEVTQTPSHQVTQMGQEVILRCVPISNHLYFYWYRQILGQKVEFLVSFYNNEISEKSEIFDDQFSVERPDGSNFTLKIRSTKLEDSAMYFCASRPDTWSNQPQHFGDGTRLSIL.

V and J are TRBV20-1 and TRBJ2-7, with D hard to call. V lost 1 base, J lost 4 bases, and 5 bases lay in between. CDR3 length equals 11 residues. Germline V gene data show CDR1 as DFQATT and CDR2 as SNEGSKA (reference sequence). CDR3 sequence reads: CSARVEYEQYF. The CDR3 nucleotides read TGCAGTGCTAGAGTCGAGTACGAGCAGTACTTC.

This clone was counted a few times. The gene calls are TRBV5-8 and TRBJ2-5; 7 bases align to TRBD2. The CDR3 totals 16 residues. Germline CDR1 reads SGHTS; CDR2 reads YDEGEE. Losses at the gene ends were 9 bases for V and 3 bases for J; bases not matched to a gene: 17. The DNA for the CDR3 is TGTGCCACCCGGGGGGAAGCGGGACGGCGAAAAGAGACCCAGTACTTC. Its translation: CATRGEAGRRKETQYF.

The chain joins TRBV19 to TRBJ2-7; a possible D gene is TRBD2 (6 bases). Trimming left V 3 bases short and J 0 bases short, with 9 bases between. Per the germline V gene, CDR1 is LNHDA and CDR2 is SQIVND (reference sequence). This CDR3 is 14 amino acids long. CDR3 DNA: TGTGCCAGTAGTATGGGGGGTAGCTCCTACGAGCAGTACTTC. Its protein product is CASSMGGSSYEQYF.

The V gene is TRBV5-1, the J gene TRBJ2-7, with 15 bases lining up with TRBD2. This CDR3 has 17 amino acids. V was pared by 4 bases and J by 5 bases, with 10 bases of the junction left unmatched. Germline V gene sequence: CDR1 SGHRS, CDR2 YFSETQ. CDR3 sequence: CASSGGLAGGSYDEQYF. The CDR3 DNA sequence: TGCGCCAGCAGCGGGGGACTAGCGGGAGGAAGCTACGACGAGCAGTACTTC.

The chain uses TRBV5-1 and TRBJ2-7, with 7 bases fitting TRBD1. This CDR3 region has 16 residues. Germline assignment: CDR1 SGHRS and CDR2 YFSETQ. The trim removed 3 bases at V and 1 base at J, leaving 10 bases unmatched. The CDR3 sequence is CASSSLGQVVSYEQYF. Here the CDR3 DNA reads TGCGCCAGCAGCTCCCTCGGACAGGTAGTTTCCTACGAGCAGTACTTC. The full variable domain, rest sourced from reference TRBV5-1 and TRBJ2-7, is KAGVTQTPRYLIKTRGQQVTLSCSPISGHRSVSWYQQTPGQGLQFLFEYFSETQRNKGNFPGRFSGRQFSNSRSEMNVSTLELGDSALYLCASSSLGQVVSYEQYFGPGTRLTVT.

Here the CDR3 reads CASSELQGGYTF. The CDR3 region has the DNA TGTGCCAGCAGTGAACTTCAGGGAGGCTACACCTTC. V usage is TRBV6-1 and J usage is TRBJ1-2; maybe TRBD1 (5 bases). CDR1 MNHNS and CDR2 SASEGT come from the germline V gene. The CDR3 has 12 residues. Trimming took 2 bases from V and 8 from J, leaving 9 bases between them.

This clone was counted a single time. The V and J genes are TRBV6-1 and TRBJ1-1, with a possible D match to TRBD1 (6 bases). Germline V gene lookup returns CDR1 MNHNS and CDR2 SASEGT. The CDR3 spans 15 residues. Trimming took 0 bases from V and 5 from J, leaving 13 bases between them. CDR3 protein: CASSEASQGWTEAFF. The CDR3 coding sequence is TGTGCCAGCAGTGAAGCCTCACAGGGTTGGACTGAAGCTTTCTTT.

V and J are TRBV6-1 and TRBJ1-5; no clear D. Germline V CDR1 and CDR2: MNHNS, SASEGT. CDR3 length: 15 amino acids. Trimming left V 3 bases short and J 0 bases short, with 9 bases between. Here the CDR3 reads CASSEWENSNQPQHF. CDR3 DNA: TGTGCCAGCAGTGAGTGGGAGAATAGCAATCAGCCCCAGCATTTT.